A single sample gave rise to the 8 T cell receptor beta chains below, sequenced in a study of human T cells and chemical hapten exposure. Time point described: pre-sensitization, week 0. The treatment here: therapeutic diphenylcyclopropenone sensitization with weekly scalp DPC. MiXCR, applied by TCRdb to the RACE reads, yields one record per CDR3 protein. This sample has roughly 250,000 distinct CDR3 sequences, with about 8.6% found just once. Here the sequenced sample was whole blood, taken in connection with sensitization to the hapten diphenylcyclopropenone (DPC). The receptor source for this set is a woman between 40 and 50 years old with alopecia areata. Some clones in this sample may be carry-over from other donors' samples.

This clonotype was detected a few times. This chain joins TRBV7-2 and TRBJ2-1; 8 positions match TRBD1. The CDR3 is 14 amino acids. Germline CDR1 reads SGHTA; CDR2 reads FQGNSA. With V trimmed by 6 bases and J by 2 bases, 3 bases remained unmatched. DNA for the CDR3: TGTGCCAGCAGTTCAGGGGGCGCCTACAATGAGCAGTTCTTC. Protein product: CASSSGGAYNEQFF. Supplemented by reference TRBV7-2 and TRBJ2-1, the full variable domain reads GAGVSQSPSNKVTEKGKDVELRCDPISGHTALYWYRQSLGQGLEFLIYFQGNSAPDKSGLPSDRFSAERTGGSVSTLTIQRTQQEDSAVYLCASSSGGAYNEQFFGPGTRLTVL.

This clonotype was seen many times. V usage is TRBV28 and J usage is TRBJ2-1; no reliable D call. With 3 bases removed from V and 6 bases from J, the gap between germline ends came to 0 bases. CDR3 size: 10 residues. The V gene's germline CDR1 is MDHEN and CDR2 SYDVKM. CDR3 nucleotide sequence: TGTGCCAGCAGTTTCAATGAGCAGTTCTTC. It codes for CASSFNEQFF.

V is TRBV7-9 and J is TRBJ1-2, with a tentative D call TRBD1 (5 bases). CDR3 length: 16 amino acids. Germline V lookup: CDR1 SEHNR, CDR2 FQNEAQ (reference sequence). Trimming stripped 5 bases from V and 0 bases from J, with 16 bases between. The CDR3 DNA follows: TGTGCCAGCAGCACCGCCCCCGGGGGACCTAACTATGGCTACACCTTC. This codes for CASSTAPGGPNYGYTF.

This clonotype was counted many times. The chain has TRBV28 and TRBJ1-5; 10 nucleotides agree with TRBD1. This CDR3 is built from 16 residues. Germline V CDR1 and CDR2: MDHEN, SYDVKM. The J segment lost 2 bases and the V segment lost 5 bases, leaving 6 bases of the junction unmatched. CDR3 region: CASSPATGGGNQPQHF. As DNA, the CDR3 is TGTGCCAGCAGTCCCGCGACAGGGGGCGGCAATCAGCCCCAGCATTTT.

This clonotype has a handful of counts. The chain has TRBV29-1 and TRBJ1-1, with 12 bases that match TRBD1. The CDR3 runs 12 residues. V was clipped by 5 bases and J by 11 bases; unmatched bases: 6. Germline values: CDR1 SQVTM, CDR2 ANQGSEA. This chain's CDR3 is CSVWGTGGRAFF. Written as DNA, the CDR3 is TGCAGCGTTTGGGGGACAGGGGGCCGCGCTTTCTTT.

This clonotype has just a few counts. The chain has TRBV24-1 and TRBJ1-2; no clear D gene. Germline CDR1 is KGHDR and CDR2 is SFDVKD. This CDR3 region has 12 residues. With 0 bases removed from V and 8 bases from J, the gap between germline ends came to 6 bases. This CDR3 is CATSDLVGGYTF. CDR3 in DNA: TGTGCCACCAGTGATTTGGTAGGAGGCTACACCTTC.

This clonotype has at least ten counts. The rearrangement links TRBV2 to TRBJ2-3; D not certain. In germline, CDR1 is SNHLY, CDR2 FYNNEI. Trimming left V 4 bases short and J 5 bases short, with 7 bases between. The CDR3 spans 12 residues. The CDR3 region has the DNA TGTGCCAGCAGTGTCAAAGTAGATACGCAGTATTTT. This encodes CASSVKVDTQYF.

This clonotype was recorded at least ten times. The chain employs TRBV6-5 and TRBJ2-2; 9 bases agree with TRBD1. Per germline, CDR1 MNHEY and CDR2 SVGAGI. V was pared by 5 bases and J by 7 bases, with 8 bases of the junction left unmatched. The CDR3 has 15 amino acids. The CDR3 is CASSKTGGWIGELFF. CDR3 DNA sequence: TGTGCCAGCAGTAAAACAGGGGGCTGGATCGGGGAGCTGTTTTTT.